This T cell receptor (beta chain) was sequenced for a study of blood T cell dynamics during melanoma immunotherapy. General study findings and limits: PBMC repertoires of eventual disease-control patients split at W3 into clonality or diversity gains.

In the case of this clone: Its target is unknown.

Stated time point: pre-treatment baseline. Samples come from before therapy and from week 3 after the first blockade cycle. Response was assessed by RECIST 1.1 at 12 weeks, except a couple of rapid progressors. A fixed DNA input of around 0.35 ug was used per bulk PBMC sample. Some clones are missing from TCRdb's copy, which holds only in-frame ones; the method was immunoSEQ multiplex PCR. The profile shows fewer than 11,000 clones, around 90% of them singletons. From germline, CDR1 is SGHRS and CDR2 YFSETQ. The CDR3 has 17 amino acids. Trimming took 2 bases from V and 2 from J; bases not matched to a gene: 9.

The genes are TRBV5-1 and TRBJ2-1; 8 bases fit TRBD2. Sequenced here: blood, sampled from a patient treated with checkpoint blockade. The receptor was derived from a human donor with melanoma. The CDR3 loop is CASSFSPSGGPYNEQFF. In DNA, the CDR3 is TGCGCCAGCAGCTTCTCCCCCAGCGGGGGTCCCTACAATGAGCAGTTCTTC. Supplemented by reference TRBV5-1 and TRBJ2-1, the full variable domain reads KAGVTQTPRYLIKTRGQQVTLSCSPISGHRSVSWYQQTPGQGLQFLFEYFSETQRNKGNFPGRFSGRQFSNSRSEMNVSTLELGDSALYLCASSFSPSGGPYNEQFFGPGTRLTVL.